The rows below give T cell receptor beta chains drawn from one sample of a study of blood T cell repertoires in COVID-19. Measured with immunoSEQ multiplex PCR; TCRdb has only the in-frame clones, and not every one. The sample lists about 160,000 clones; 80% to 90% were seen once. Specimen: PBMCs or T cells enriched from blood (not recorded which). The receptors originated from a woman in her forties or fifties in a cohort exposed to, infected with or recovered from COVID-19 (not recorded which). CDR3s include the opening cysteine and the closing phenylalanine or tryptophan. The D gene is left open where the match is weak. Size tells how often a clone was seen (once, few, many) or the class of an expanded clone, and some rows leave it out.

v_call	clone_size	j_call	d_call	cdr3_nt	cdr3_aa
TRBV6-5	NA	TRBJ2-2	NA	TGTGCCAGCAGGCGACAGCCCTTGAACACCGGGGAGCTGTTTTTT	CASRRQPLNTGELFF
TRBV14	NA	TRBJ2-1	NA	TGTGCCAGCAGCCAAGATGGGGGGGCCTCCTACAATGAGCAGTTCTTC	CASSQDGGASYNEQFF
TRBV6-5	NA	TRBJ2-1	NA	TGTGCCAGCAGTTACTCAGCCGGGAGCAATGAGCAGTTCTTC	CASSYSAGSNEQFF
TRBV7-2	NA	TRBJ1-4	TRBD1	TGTGCCAGCAGCCCACAGGGGAGTGGGGAAAAACTGTTTTTT	CASSPQGSGEKLFF
TRBV7-8	NA	TRBJ1-1	NA	TGTGCCAGCAGCTTACGGGGGTACGACACTGAAGCTTTCTTT	CASSLRGYDTEAFF
TRBV3-1/TRBV3-2	few	TRBJ1-3	NA	TGTGCCAGCAGCCAGACAGGTTACTCTGGAAACACCATATATTTT	CASSQTGYSGNTIYF
TRBV29-1	NA	TRBJ1-1	TRBD1	TGCAGCGCGTTGGCGACAGGGGGAAACACTGAAGCTTTCTTT	CSALATGGNTEAFF
TRBV12-3/TRBV12-4	NA	TRBJ1-6	NA	TGTGCCAGCAGTTTAAGGGAGGGGTCACCCCTCCACTTT	CASSLREGSPLHF
TRBV4-2	few	TRBJ1-1	TRBD1	TGTGCCAGCAGCCAGACTACAGGGGGCATTAATGAAGCTTTCTTT	CASSQTTGGINEAFF
TRBV19	NA	TRBJ1-1	NA	TGTGCCAGTAGTATAGACGAGGGCACAGGGCGGGCTTTCTTT	CASSIDEGTGRAFF
TRBV3-1/TRBV3-2	few	TRBJ1-1	TRBD1	TGTGCCAGCAGCCAAGATCTTCAGGGGGGCTCTGAAGCTTTCTTT	CASSQDLQGGSEAFF
TRBV29-1	NA	TRBJ1-4	TRBD1	TGCAGCGCGAAGAGGCAGGGGGCAGACGAAAAACTGTTTTTT	CSAKRQGADEKLFF
TRBV7-9	few	TRBJ1-1	NA	TGTGCCAGCAGCTTAAATATCAACCTGCGGGACACTGAAGCTTTCTTT	CASSLNINLRDTEAFF
TRBV19	NA	TRBJ1-5	NA	TGTGCCAGTAGTACGCCTCAGACAGATTATCAGCCCCAGCATTTT	CASSTPQTDYQPQHF
TRBV19	NA	TRBJ2-1	TRBD1	TGTGCCAGTAGTGGAACAGGGGTGGGCAATGAGCAGTTCTTC	CASSGTGVGNEQFF
TRBV11-2	NA	TRBJ2-5	TRBD2	TGTGCCAGCAGCCCCGGGGGGACGCAAGAGACCCAGTACTTC	CASSPGGTQETQYF
TRBV28	NA	TRBJ2-1	TRBD2	TGTGCCAGCAGTTTAACTAGCGGGAGTCTCGGATCCAATGAGCAGTTCTTC	CASSLTSGSLGSNEQFF
TRBV5-6	few	TRBJ2-1	TRBD2	TGTGCCAGCAGCTTTAGACTAGCGGGAAACAATGAGCAGTTCTTC	CASSFRLAGNNEQFF
TRBV29-1	NA	TRBJ1-5	NA	TGCAGCGTTGAAGATGCGGGGGATCTGGTCAATCAGCCCCAGCATTTT	CSVEDAGDLVNQPQHF
TRBV11-3	NA	TRBJ2-1	TRBD2	TGTGCCAGCAGCTTGACGGGGGGGACCTACAATGAGCAGTTCTTC	CASSLTGGTYNEQFF
TRBV7-9	once	TRBJ2-7	TRBD2	TGTGCCAGCAGCCCCCGGGAGGGCCACGAGCAGTACTTC	CASSPREGHEQYF
TRBV28	NA	TRBJ2-1	NA	TGTGCCAGCAGCCACCCACAGGGTTACAATGAGCAGTTCTTC	CASSHPQGYNEQFF
TRBV7-2	few	TRBJ2-3	TRBD2	TGTGCCAGCAGCTTCCTAGCGGGGGGACCTTTCACAGATACGCAGTATTTT	CASSFLAGGPFTDTQYF
TRBV4-2	NA	TRBJ2-7	TRBD1	TGTGCCAGCAGCCAAGTAGGAGGACAGGGATACCCCCCTGGGTACGAGCAGTACTTC	CASSQVGGQGYPPGYEQYF
TRBV18	once	TRBJ2-3	TRBD2	TGTGCCAGCTCACCCCGGACTAGCGAAGCCGGAGATACGCAGTATTTT	CASSPRTSEAGDTQYF
TRBV9	NA	TRBJ2-1	TRBD2	TGTGCCAGCAGCGCAACCGGGACTACTTCCAGGTATGAGCAGTTCTTC	CASSATGTTSRYEQFF
TRBV5-1	NA	TRBJ2-7	TRBD2	TGCGCCAGCAGCTTAGGCGGGGGGCTCGAACACGAGCAGTACTTC	CASSLGGGLEHEQYF
TRBV5-4	NA	TRBJ2-6	TRBD2	TGTGCCAGCAGCCCGGGACTAGCGGGAGCTGGGGCCAACGTCCTGACTTTC	CASSPGLAGAGANVLTF
TRBV28	NA	TRBJ2-7	NA	TGTGCCAGCAGTTTTCTACGCTACGAGCAGTACTTC	CASSFLRYEQYF
TRBV27	once	TRBJ2-1	TRBD2	TGTGCCAGCAGTAAATTTAGCGGGGGGGCCGTTATTTATGAGCAGTTCTTC	CASSKFSGGAVIYEQFF
TRBV5-1	NA	TRBJ1-4	NA	TGCGCCAGCAGCTTGGATCCGTCGCGAGATGAAAAACTGTTTTTT	CASSLDPSRDEKLFF
TRBV2	NA	TRBJ2-5	TRBD2	TGTGCCAGCAGCGAAAGGCTAGCGGGGCTCCAAGAGACCCAGTACTTC	CASSERLAGLQETQYF
TRBV19	NA	TRBJ1-3	NA	TGTGCCAGTGTGAGCTCTGGAAACACCATATATTTT	CASVSSGNTIYF
TRBV29-1	NA	TRBJ1-5	NA	TGCAGCGTTGCTGACAGGCCCAATCAGCCCCAGCATTTT	CSVADRPNQPQHF